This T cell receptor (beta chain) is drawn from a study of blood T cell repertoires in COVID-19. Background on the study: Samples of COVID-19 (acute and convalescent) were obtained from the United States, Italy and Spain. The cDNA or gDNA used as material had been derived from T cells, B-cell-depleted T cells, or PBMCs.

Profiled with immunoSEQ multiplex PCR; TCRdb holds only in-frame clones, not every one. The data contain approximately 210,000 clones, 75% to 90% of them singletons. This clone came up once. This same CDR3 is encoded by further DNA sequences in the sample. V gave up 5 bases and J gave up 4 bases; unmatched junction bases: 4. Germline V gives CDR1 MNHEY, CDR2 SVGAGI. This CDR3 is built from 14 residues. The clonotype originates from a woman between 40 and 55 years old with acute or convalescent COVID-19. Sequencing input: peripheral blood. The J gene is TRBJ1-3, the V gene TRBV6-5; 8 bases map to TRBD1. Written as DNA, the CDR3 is TGTGCCAGCAGTCCGGACAGGGCGGGAAACACCATATATTTT. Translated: CASSPDRAGNTIYF.